The T cell receptor beta chain described here comes from a study of CD8 T cells in ankylosing spondylitis. From germline, CDR1 is SGHRS and CDR2 YFSETQ. Trimming pared 0 bases from V and 5 bases from J, leaving 8 bases between. This CDR3 is 13 amino acids long. One entry per CDR3 protein, called by TCRdb with MiXCR from the 5' RACE reads. The data hold about 250,000 distinct CDR3 sequences, with approximately 20% observed a single time. Notes on the study in general: Blood of patients with ankylosing spondylitis appeared to be characterized by a TCR beta motif of several highly homologous variants. A CD8+ phenotype characterized the disease-linked clones, which were relatively rare in peripheral blood.

This clonotype was seen a handful of times. Its antigen is currently unknown. Material: blood, either unsorted or a sorted T cell fraction (not recorded which). The chain uses TRBV5-1 and TRBJ2-5; no definite D call. This receptor was obtained from a male donor with ankylosing spondylitis or in good health (not recorded which). CDR3 nucleotide sequence: TGCGCCAGCAGCTTGGAGCCCAAGGAGACCCAGTACTTC. Protein: CASSLEPKETQYF.